This passage covers 2 T cell receptor beta chains from one sample sequenced in a study of blood T cell repertoires in COVID-19. TCRdb's table, derived via immunoSEQ multiplex PCR, lists solely in-frame clones and lacks some. The sample holds roughly 20,000 clones, around 89% seen once. Material for sequencing was peripheral blood. The receptor set was obtained from a man between 65 and 80 years old with active COVID-19.

V is TRBV30 and J is TRBJ2-7; TRBD2 agrees at 11 bases. CDR3 length: 14 residues. After removal of 4 bases from V and 10 bases from J, the junction contained 12 bases not matched to a gene. Germline-derived CDR1 and CDR2 are GTSNPN and SVGIG (reference sequence). The CDR3 sequence: CAWTVSGTSGPQYF. The CDR3 nucleotides read TGTGCCTGGACCGTCTCCGGGACTAGCGGCCCCCAGTACTTC.

The rearrangement uses TRBV5-6 and TRBJ2-7, with TRBD1 identical over 7 bases. CDR3 length equals 18 residues. CDR1 is SGHDT and CDR2 is YYEEEE in the germline V gene. The V gene end was trimmed by 4 bases and the J gene end by 3 bases; junction bases not matched to a gene: 19. CDR3: CASSADPFREGGLYEQYF. The CDR3 DNA sequence: TGTGCCAGCAGCGCAGACCCCTTTCGGGAAGGGGGCCTCTACGAGCAGTACTTC. The full variable domain, its missing parts supplied by reference TRBV5-6 and TRBJ2-7, is DAGVTQSPTHLIKTRGQQVTLRCSPKSGHDTVSWYQQALGQGPQFIFQYYEEEERQRGNFPDRFSGHQFPNYSSELNVNALLLGDSALYLCASSADPFREGGLYEQYFGPGTRLTVT.